Listed here are 3 T cell receptor beta chains from one sample, sequenced in a study of Graves' ophthalmopathy and Graves' hyperthyroidism. The authors amplified TCR beta CDR3 regions from RNA transcripts. In the first round, RT-PCR was carried out with HTBI primers, and a multiplex PCR formed the second round. TCRdb reanalysed the multiplex PCR reads using MiXCR and keeps one entry per CDR3 protein. The sample holds about 740,000 distinct CDR3 sequences, around 40% seen once. The sample consisted of peripheral blood. The receptors stem from an adult man with Graves' ophthalmopathy.

In its sample, this clonotype was seen a few times. V usage is TRBV20-1 and J usage is TRBJ2-7; D gene ambiguous. Trimming pared 6 bases from V and 4 bases from J, leaving 25 bases between. The CDR3 totals 16 residues. Germline-derived CDR1 and CDR2 are DFQATT and SNEGSKA (reference sequence). The CDR3 DNA reads TGCAGTGCCACACGGGTCGGTCGCCCTCCCCCATACGAGCAGTACTTC. Its protein product is CSATRVGRPPPYEQYF.

Regarding this clonotype: The junction departs from the called germline gene at one end, perhaps through a read error. V is TRBV10-3 and J is TRBJ1-4; 11 bases align to TRBD1. The length of the CDR3 is 20 residues. Germline CDR1 reads ENHRY; CDR2 reads SYGVKD. Here the CDR3 DNA reads TGTGCCAGCAGTTACGGAGGGTGGGGGGACAGGGGGAGAACTAATGAAAAACTGTTTTTT. It is translated as CASSYGGWGDRGRTNEKLFF.

This sequence joins TRBV4-3 and TRBJ1-2; weak D call: TRBD1 (5 bases). Looked up from germline, CDR1 is LGHNA and CDR2 is YSLEER. Deletions cut 1 base from V and 0 bases from J, with 9 bases between. CDR3 size: 15 residues. CDR3 region: CASSQVKGSNYGYTF. CDR3 coding DNA: TGCGCCAGCAGCCAAGTTAAGGGGTCTAACTATGGCTACACCTTC.